What follows are 25 T cell receptor beta chains derived from one specimen sequenced in a study of shared T cell receptors in the human thymus. Libraries were prepared by immunoSEQ multiplex PCR; TCRdb keeps only in-frame clonotypes and omits some of them. The table records 500,000 to 550,000 clones, approximately 80% of them present only once. This sample was also put to use in a study of human thymus T cells.

Sequenced material: thymocytes. The source of these receptors is a boy in the first two years of life with a congenital heart defect.

This clone has just one count. The chain links TRBV7-9 to TRBJ1-1, with TRBD1 identical over 12 bases. The junction had 9 bases not matched to a gene; V was cut back by 5 bases and J by 5 bases. This CDR3 comprises 16 residues. Germline values: CDR1 SEHNR, CDR2 FQNEAQ (reference sequence). CDR3 residues: CASSPGTGGRGTEAFF. DNA of the CDR3: TGTGCCAGCAGCCCTGGGACAGGGGGCAGGGGAACTGAAGCTTTCTTT.

The CDR3 DNA sequence: TGTGCCAGCAGCTCCCGGCGGGAGAGTGAGACCCAGTACTTC. Translated: CASSSRRESETQYF. V usage is TRBV6-5 and J usage is TRBJ2-5, with TRBD2 identical over 7 bases. The junction had 9 bases not matched to a gene; V was cut back by 6 bases and J by 5 bases. Germline CDR1 reads MNHEY; CDR2 reads SVGAGI. This CDR3 region has 14 residues.

The V call is TRBV29-1, the J call TRBJ2-3, with a possible D match to TRBD1 (6 bases). V shed 5 bases and J shed 1 base, with 16 bases lying between them. The CDR3 is made up of 15 amino acids. Germline values: CDR1 SQVTM, CDR2 ANQGSEA. The CDR3 loop is CSVLHNKGGTDTQYF. For the CDR3, the DNA is TGCAGCGTTCTCCACAACAAGGGGGGCACAGATACGCAGTATTTT.

The chain links TRBV29-1 to TRBJ1-5, with a weak D call TRBD1 (5 bases). Trimming removed 3 bases at V and 5 bases at J, with 11 bases between. This CDR3 comprises 13 residues. Germline V gives CDR1 SQVTM, CDR2 ANQGSEA. CDR3 bases: TGCAGCGTTGATGAAGGGGATGATCAGCCCCAGCATTTT. Its translation is CSVDEGDDQPQHF.

The chain joins TRBV6-1 to TRBJ2-5, with 8 nucleotides matching TRBD2. There are 12 residues in the CDR3. Germline V gene lookup returns CDR1 MNHNS and CDR2 SASEGT. V dropped 7 bases and J dropped 4; count of bases not matched to a gene: 2. CDR3 loop: CASNGTRETQYF. CDR3 nucleotide sequence: TGTGCCAGCAACGGGACTAGAGAGACCCAGTACTTC.

This clone appeared a few times. In DNA form, the CDR3 reads TGTGCCAGCAGACCTCCGCGGTCTGGGAATGAGCAGTTCTTC. Translated, it gives CASRPPRSGNEQFF. J is TRBJ2-1 and V is TRBV6-5; D is unclear. V dropped 6 bases and J dropped 7 bases, with 16 bases sitting between them. The germline V gene has CDR1 MNHEY and CDR2 SVGAGI. The CDR3 spans 14 residues.

V gene TRBV19 combines with J gene TRBJ1-5, with D possibly matching TRBD1 (5 bases). Germline-derived CDR1 and CDR2 are LNHDA and SQIVND (reference sequence). The CDR3 sequence is 13 residues long. V dropped 7 bases and J dropped 3 bases, with 10 bases sitting between them. For the CDR3, the DNA is TGTGCCAGTACGGGGGAGGCCAATCAGCCCCAGCATTTT. It encodes CASTGEANQPQHF.

The chain recombines TRBV15 with TRBJ2-1, with a possible D match to TRBD2 (5 bases). Germline V gives CDR1 LNHNV, CDR2 YYDKDF (reference sequence). V was pared by 1 base and J by 1 base, with 20 bases between. There are 19 residues in the CDR3. CDR3 bases: TGTGCCACCAGCAGAGCAGAATACTACGGGGAGCAGTCCTACAATGAGCAGTTCTTC. Protein product: CATSRAEYYGEQSYNEQFF.

The chain employs TRBV27 and TRBJ2-7, with a weak D call TRBD1 (6 bases). This CDR3 contains 15 residues. The V and J ends lost 2 bases and 5 bases respectively, with 16 bases between them. The V gene's germline CDR1 is MNHEY and CDR2 SMNVEV (reference sequence). Here the CDR3 DNA reads TGTGCCAGCAGTTTACTTGGGGCAGGGGACCACGAGCAGTACTTC. Translated: CASSLLGAGDHEQYF.

This clone occurred a few times. The rearrangement links TRBV5-4 to TRBJ2-7; perhaps TRBD2 as D (6 bases). This CDR3 spans 12 amino acids. Germline V gene lookup returns CDR1 SGHNT and CDR2 YYREEE (reference sequence). V gave up 7 bases and J gave up 3 bases, with 11 bases separating them. This CDR3 is CASGTGDYEQYF. The CDR3 bases are TGTGCCAGCGGGACGGGGGACTACGAGCAGTACTTC.

V and J are TRBV7-9 and TRBJ2-2; 8 bases are a match to TRBD1. The germline CDR1 and CDR2 sequences are SEHNR and FQNEAQ (reference sequence). The trim removed 3 bases at V and 5 bases at J, leaving 8 bases unmatched. This CDR3 contains 16 residues. The CDR3 DNA reads TGTGCCAGCAGCTTTGGACAGGGACCGAGGACCGGGGAGCTGTTTTTT. Encoded protein: CASSFGQGPRTGELFF.

The rearrangement uses TRBV4-3 and TRBJ2-7, with TRBD2 matching 13 bases. The germline CDR1 and CDR2 sequences are LGHNA and YSLEER. V was clipped by 1 base and J by 3 bases; unmatched bases: 3. This CDR3 has 16 amino acids. CDR3 coding DNA: TGCGCCAGCAGCCAAGTACTAGCGGGAGGGGGCTACGAGCAGTACTTC. Translating gives CASSQVLAGGGYEQYF.

This clone was counted only a few times. The chain has TRBV28 and TRBJ1-2; D possibly corresponds to TRBD1 (5 bases). The CDR3 has 16 residues. Trimming left V 1 base short and J 2 bases short, with 14 bases between. CDR1 MDHEN and CDR2 SYDVKM come from the germline V gene. The CDR3 here is CASSLYPQGPNYGYTF. The CDR3 DNA reads as TGTGCCAGCAGTTTATACCCTCAGGGTCCCAACTATGGCTACACCTTC.

V usage is TRBV4-3 and J usage is TRBJ2-1; 8 bases align to TRBD2. V lost 1 base to trimming and J lost 10 bases; unmatched junction nucleotides: 12. The CDR3 sequence is 16 residues long. Germline V lookup: CDR1 LGHNA, CDR2 YSLEER. The CDR3 nucleotides are TGCGCCAGCAGCCAAGGGGGACTAGGACCTGAGCGGGAGCAGTTCTTC. Amino acid sequence: CASSQGGLGPEREQFF.

V gene TRBV29-1 combines with J gene TRBJ2-5, with TRBD2 matching over 11 bases. V shed 5 bases and J 5 bases; nucleotides not matched to a gene: 13. Germline V CDR1 and CDR2: SQVTM, ANQGSEA. This CDR3 contains 16 residues. The CDR3 spells CSVRASGRPRGETQYF. As DNA, the CDR3 is TGCAGCGTTAGGGCTAGCGGGAGGCCGCGGGGGGAGACCCAGTACTTC.

This clone was found a few times. The V gene is TRBV11-3, the J gene TRBJ2-2; 11 positions agree with TRBD2. This CDR3 is built from 19 residues. Trimming cost V 2 bases and J 4 bases; bases outside gene matches: 12. Germline V gene lookup returns CDR1 SGHNT and CDR2 YENEEA. CDR3 DNA: TGTGCCAGCAGCTTAATTCCACTAGCGGGAGATCCGTCCACCGGGGAGCTGTTTTTT. Translation: CASSLIPLAGDPSTGELFF.

Only a few counts were recorded for this clone. The CDR3 here is CASGLILTRADTEAFF. CDR3 DNA: TGTGCTAGTGGTTTGATCCTCACCAGGGCGGACACTGAAGCTTTCTTT. This chain links TRBV12-5 with TRBJ1-1, with D possibly TRBD1 on 5 matching bases. The CDR3 sequence is 16 residues long. The V end was cut by 2 bases, the J end by 3 bases, with 16 bases between. CDR1 is LGHNT, CDR2 FRNRAP, per germline.

The chain joins TRBV4-2 to TRBJ2-5; D possibly corresponds to TRBD2 (6 bases). The V end lost 0 bases, the J end lost 7 bases, and 18 bases lay between the germline ends. Germline V gene lookup returns CDR1 LGHNA and CDR2 YNFKEQ. The CDR3 has 16 residues. This CDR3 is CASSQEIAGWGGTQYF. In DNA, the CDR3 is TGTGCCAGCAGCCAAGAAATCGCGGGGTGGGGAGGGACCCAGTACTTC.

This chain uses TRBV11-3 with TRBJ2-5; D is ambiguous. Germline V lookup: CDR1 SGHNT, CDR2 YENEEA. This CDR3 region has 13 residues. V gave up 5 bases and J gave up 5 bases, with 12 bases separating them. This CDR3 is CASSPLVEETQYF. CDR3 nucleotide sequence: TGTGCCAGCAGCCCCTTAGTGGAGGAGACCCAGTACTTC.

The chain is built from TRBV18 and TRBJ2-7, with 9 positions matching TRBD1. The CDR3 consists of 14 residues. Unmatched junction bases numbered 3, after V lost 3 bases and J lost 3 bases. From germline, CDR1 is KGHSH and CDR2 LQKENI. The CDR3 reads CASSPGQGFYEQYF. The DNA of the CDR3 is TGTGCCAGCTCACCGGGACAGGGTTTCTACGAGCAGTACTTC.

V gene TRBV2 combines with J gene TRBJ1-2; possibly TRBD1 for D (5 bases). CDR1 and CDR2 from the germline V gene are SNHLY and FYNNEI. Trimming shortened V by 8 bases and J by 3 bases, and 13 bases separated the two germline ends. This CDR3 has 13 amino acids. The CDR3 spells CASVAQGDYGYTF. CDR3 bases: TGTGCCAGCGTCGCACAAGGGGACTATGGCTACACCTTC.

The V gene is TRBV4-3, the J gene TRBJ1-5; TRBD1 aligns across 7 bases. Trimming removed 5 bases from V and 4 bases from J; junction bases left unmatched: 5. In germline, CDR1 is LGHNA, CDR2 YSLEER. This CDR3 is built from 14 residues. This chain's CDR3 is CASSIRQGNQPQHF. The CDR3 region has the DNA TGCGCCAGCAGCATTCGACAGGGAAATCAGCCCCAGCATTTT.

The genes are TRBV10-3 and TRBJ2-1, with D perhaps matching TRBD2 (7 bases). The CDR3 runs to 12 residues. The germline gives CDR1 ENHRY, CDR2 SYGVKD. Trimming left V 7 bases short and J 9 bases short, with 13 bases between. CDR3 DNA sequence: TGTGCCATCATGAACAGGGAGGGTGAGCAGTTCTTC. It encodes CAIMNREGEQFF.

The chain employs TRBV5-1 and TRBJ2-5; 10 bases line up with TRBD1. This CDR3 region has 16 residues. The V segment lost 8 bases and the J segment 5 bases; nucleotides outside the gene matches: 15. Germline V gene sequence: CDR1 SGHRS, CDR2 YFSETQ. CDR3 region: CARGGKGRDRGETQYF. CDR3 sequence (DNA): TGCGCCAGAGGGGGAAAGGGCCGGGACAGGGGTGAGACCCAGTACTTC.

The gene calls are TRBV25-1 and TRBJ2-7; 8 bases fit TRBD2. The CDR3 is 14 residues long. Germline V gene lookup returns CDR1 MGHDK and CDR2 SYGVNS. With 3 bases clipped from V and 6 bases from J, the junction kept 7 bases outside the gene matches. In DNA, the CDR3 is TGTGCCAGCAGTGAGGGACGGGAGGGTCGCGAGCAGTACTTC. Amino acid sequence: CASSEGREGREQYF.